This T cell receptor (beta chain) was recovered during a study of monozygotic twins with inflammatory bowel disease. The CDR3 spans 14 residues. Germline CDR1 is MNHEY and CDR2 is SMNVEV (reference sequence). Skipping T cell sorting, the study isolated total RNA directly from whole blood. The study, taken as a whole, reports: Repertoire similarity was not found to differ between concordant and discordant twins, possibly from limited power.

Across eight separate reactions for each sample, cDNA was made. TCRdb reprocessed the 5' RACE reads, keeping one entry per CDR3 protein, no DNA. In all, the sample yields about 99,000 distinct CDR3 sequences. Regarding this clonotype: What it binds is unknown.

The chain is built from TRBV27 and TRBJ2-3; TCRdb gives TRBD1 as the D gene, but with no DNA this cannot be confirmed. This TCR came from a human donor with ulcerative colitis or Crohn's disease, or a healthy co-twin of an affected twin (not recorded which). Sequenced sample: blood. CDR3 region: CASSSTGGLNTQYF.